This T cell receptor beta chain emerged from a study of PD-L1 blockade in urothelial cancer. Study findings and constraints: Below-median pretreatment blood TCR clonality predicted better survival.

Generated by immunoSEQ multiplex PCR, the TCRdb table keeps only in-frame clones and is missing some. The repertoire holds around 56,000 clones, with 86% as singletons. The cohort comprised individuals with locally advanced or metastatic urothelial carcinoma. This clone was detected only once. What it recognizes is unknown. The specimen comprised PBMCs, sampled around atezolizumab (anti-PD-L1) treatment. The source is a man aged 45-65 years with urothelial cancer.

CDR3: CASSSRTSGRRVQFF. In DNA form, the CDR3 reads TGTGCCAGCAGCTCCAGGACTAGCGGGAGGCGTGTGCAGTTCTTC. The genes are TRBV11-1 and TRBJ2-1; the match to TRBD2 covers 14 bases. V lost 4 bases, J lost 12 bases, and 8 bases stayed unmatched. Germline CDR1 is SGHAT and CDR2 is FQDESV (reference sequence). The CDR3 consists of 15 residues. Supplemented by reference TRBV11-1 and TRBJ2-1, the full variable domain reads EAEVAQSPRYKITEKSQAVAFWCDPISGHATLYWYRQILGQGPELLVQFQDESVVDDSQLPKDRFSAERLKGVDSTLKIQPAELGDSAMYLCASSSRTSGRRVQFFGPGTRLTVL.